This entry describes one T cell receptor (beta chain). Its antigen is not yet known. No much larger clonotype is one base removed from it; base qualities were not supplied. Preparation of the library involved multiplex PCR. TCRdb names Illumina HiSeq 2500 as the instrument used. TCRbeta libraries were built by three rounds of nested PCR using primers (Table S4), following protocols modified from ARM-PCR. Before sequencing, PCR products of 200-500 bp were cut from the gel and purified using the QIAquick gel extraction kit. As for how the authors treated the data: Reads were cleaned using Trimmomatic, were merged into complete CDR3 sequences using FLASH, and were assigned to V(D)J germline segments using MiTCR. Clonal diversity was computed as the inverse Simpson's index with VDJtools. In-frame sequences without a premature stop codon were defined as productive reads. TCRdb cleaned the public reads at Q25 with fastp, built clones with MiXCR and kept in-frame beta chains. Rows matching on CDR3 protein sequence are summarized as one entry with the most common DNA and genes. The V and J calls follow TCRdb's processing rather than the paper's. Present in this sample are some 100,000 distinct CDR3 sequences, roughly 80% of which were seen just once. About 40% of the sample belongs to the ten largest clones.

These data come from a study of tumor and adjacent non-tumor tissue in lung cancer (dated by TCRdb to 2016 to 2019). Broadly, across the study: Of the cohort, eleven to twelve patients had adenocarcinoma, 2 had squamous cell carcinoma and 1 had small cell lung cancer. More than 25 paired specimens, one tumor and one normal lung sample per patient, were profiled by TCRbeta CDR3 sequencing. Sequencing generated a total of around 120 million productive TCRbeta reads, averaging around 4.2 million reads per sample. The study compared bulk TCRbeta repertoires from lung tumor tissue and matched distant non-tumor lung tissue of about 16 lung cancer patients. Ages among the roughly 15 patients ranged from about 30 to 76 years, there were around ten men and 5 women, and disease was at TNM stage I to III. General conclusions and limits of the study: Because peripheral blood was not sequenced, blood TCRbeta repertoires in the lung cancer patients of the study were not examined. Significantly higher TCR diversity (inverse Simpson) was observed in tumor tissue than in normal lung tissue (approximately 430 vs 150, P = 0.0075, Mann-Whitney U test). A significantly larger cumulative share of the repertoire was made up by the top 100 clones in normal lung than in tumor tissue. The cohort had only about 14 patients, and the authors noted that larger samples and more detailed clinical data are needed. The sequencing platform is not named in the methods, and unique molecular identifiers are not mentioned. Significantly higher TCR diversity was found in younger patients, and higher tumor TCR diversity was associated with shorter overall and disease-free survival.

Bulk unsorted tissue served as the source for RNA extraction, and RNA quality was assessed using a NanoDrop ND-1000 and an Agilent 2100. Donors were newly diagnosed lung cancer patients admitted for thoracic surgery in China between August and November 2014, without prior chemotherapy. Patients with previous radiotherapy or chemotherapy, or with another concurrent cancer, were excluded from the study. Surgical tissue pieces of roughly 1-2 cm3 were preserved in RNAlater solution and were kept at -80 degrees C until use. CDR1 and CDR2 are drawn from the germline V gene: LGHNA, YSLEER. Reading from cysteine to phenylalanine, the CDR3 counts 15 amino acids. The read is trimmed to its CDR3 DNA, 45 bases read in frame from base 1. V lost 10 bases and J lost 4 bases, and the count of bases not matched to a germline gene is 11.

Here the chain combines TRBV4-3 and TRBJ2-3; the central 10 bases match TRBD2. What was sequenced was lung tumor tissue. The receptor's source is a woman aged 55-75 years with non-small cell lung cancer. The CDR3 loop reads CATRQGTSGADTQYF. The nucleotides are TGCGCCACCAGACAAGGAACTAGCGGGGCAGATACGCAGTATTTT.